A selection of T cell receptor beta chains follows, all from one sample in a study of STAT5B mutations in CD4+ large granular lymphocyte leukemia. The repertoire was sequenced with immunoSEQ multiplex PCR; TCRdb's copy has only in-frame clones and lacks some. This table has 30,000 or so clones, 65% to 85% appearing once. The specimen was CD4+ T cells from blood buffy coats. The origin of the receptors is a human donor in good health. The CDR3 runs from the conserved cysteine through the conserved F or W. The D gene is left open where the match is weak. Clone size is not always given. Where it is, it says once, few, many or a class for expanded clones.

clone_size | j_call | d_call | v_call | cdr3_nt | cdr3_aa
. | TRBJ2-1 | TRBD2 | TRBV5-1 | TGCGCCAGCAGCTTGGCATTAGCGGGGGGGAATGAGCAGTTCTTC | CASSLALAGGNEQFF
. | TRBJ2-2 | . | TRBV2 | TGTGCCAGCCGGAGATCAGGGCTGACCGGGGAGCTGTTTTTT | CASRRSGLTGELFF
. | TRBJ2-7 | TRBD1 | TRBV7-9 | TGTGCCAGCAGCCCCGGGACAGGGGGTTGGGAATACGAGCAGTACTTC | CASSPGTGGWEYEQYF
. | TRBJ1-2 | TRBD1 | TRBV29-1 | TGCAGCGTTGATACGGGGACAGGGGGCGTGGGGTTGGATGGCTACACCTTC | CSVDTGTGGVGLDGYTF
once | TRBJ2-1 | TRBD2 | TRBV9 | TGTGCCAGCAGCGTCGGGACTAGCGTCTACAATGAGCAGTTCTTC | CASSVGTSVYNEQFF
. | TRBJ2-1 | TRBD2 | TRBV9 | TGTGCCAGCAGCGTAGGTAGCGGGGGGGCCACTGAGCAGTTCTTC | CASSVGSGGATEQFF
once | TRBJ2-7 | TRBD2 | TRBV4-1 | TGCGCCAGCAGCCAAGATGATAATAGCGGGGCACCTATCCTGGTATACGAGCAGTACTTC | CASSQDDNSGAPILVYEQYF
. | TRBJ2-7 | . | TRBV4-1 | TGCGCCAGCAGCCAAGAAGCAATTAGCTCCTACGAGCAGTACTTC | CASSQEAISSYEQYF
. | TRBJ1-5 | TRBD1 | TRBV10-2 | TGCGCCAGCACCCCAGGACAGGGCACTAACAATCAGCCCCAGCATTTT | CASTPGQGTNNQPQHF
few | TRBJ2-7 | . | TRBV2 | TGTGCCAGCAGTGAAATGTTGTACGAGCAGTACTTC | CASSEMLYEQYF
. | TRBJ2-1 | . | TRBV5-1 | TGCGCCAGCAGCTTGGTTCAGAGCTCCTACAATGAGCAGTTCTTC | CASSLVQSSYNEQFF
. | TRBJ2-2 | . | TRBV2 | TGTGCCAGCACGCGGTCGAGGAGTAACACCGGGGAGCTGTTTTTT | CASTRSRSNTGELFF
. | TRBJ1-5 | TRBD1 | TRBV19 | TGTGCCAGTAGTAACCAACAGGGGCGAGGGCAGCCCCAGCATTTT | CASSNQQGRGQPQHF
. | TRBJ2-1 | TRBD2 | TRBV2 | TGTGCCAGCAGATCTAGCGGGAGTGAATTTGGTGAGCAGTTCTTC | CASRSSGSEFGEQFF
once | TRBJ2-3 | . | TRBV7-3 | TGTGCCAGCAGCAGGTCGGGGGGCTATACAGATACGCAGTATTTT | CASSRSGGYTDTQYF
once | TRBJ2-6 | . | TRBV18 | TGTGCCAGCTCACCACAACCCGCCTCTGGGGCCAACGTCCTGACTTTC | CASSPQPASGANVLTF
. | TRBJ2-2 | TRBD2 | TRBV18 | TGTGCCAGCTCAGGATCTAGCGGGAGGTACACCGGGGAGCTGTTTTTT | CASSGSSGRYTGELFF
. | TRBJ1-1 | TRBD1 | TRBV5-4 | TGTGCCAGCAGAGCCGGGACAGCCAACACTGAAGCTTTCTTT | CASRAGTANTEAFF
. | TRBJ2-5 | TRBD2 | TRBV5-6 | TGTGCCAGCAGCTGGCCGGGGGGGCCTTCGGCCCAGTACTTC | CASSWPGGPSAQYF
once | TRBJ2-2 | . | TRBV5-5 | TGTGCCAGCAGCTTCGGGTCGGGCACCGGGGAGCTGTTTTTT | CASSFGSGTGELFF
. | TRBJ2-3 | . | TRBV6-5 | TGTGCCAGCAGTTACTCGAGTCCGTGGGCAGATACGCAGTATTTT | CASSYSSPWADTQYF
medium-sized | TRBJ2-7 | TRBD1 | TRBV2 | TGTGCCAGCAGTGAAGCGAACAGGGGCTACGAGCAGTACTTC | CASSEANRGYEQYF
. | TRBJ2-7 | TRBD1 | TRBV6-6 | TGTGCCAGCAGCCTCGGACAGGGCTACGAGCAGTACTTC | CASSLGQGYEQYF
. | TRBJ1-2 | . | TRBV18 | TGTGCCAGCTCACGCCCGCTCGCCGGGGCTCATGGCTACACCTTC | CASSRPLAGAHGYTF
once | TRBJ2-7 | . | TRBV6-1 | TGTGCCAGCTCCCGGACAGTGACCTACGAGCAGTACTTC | CASSRTVTYEQYF
once | TRBJ2-1 | . | TRBV5-1 | TGCGCCAGCAGCTTTGGGACCGCCAATGAGCAGTTCTTC | CASSFGTANEQFF
. | TRBJ2-1 | . | TRBV7-8 | TGTGCCAGCAGCCTCGGAAAGGGGGGCAATGAGCAGTTCTTC | CASSLGKGGNEQFF
. | TRBJ2-2 | . | TRBV2 | TGTGCCAGCAGTGAATGGGGCGCCGGGGAGCTGTTTTTT | CASSEWGAGELFF
. | TRBJ2-3 | TRBD2 | TRBV19 | TGTGCCAGTAGTATAGATCTCCCGACTAGCGGGAGTCGAGATACGCAGTATTTT | CASSIDLPTSGSRDTQYF
. | TRBJ2-7 | . | TRBV11-2 | TGTGCCAGCAGCTTAGTTAGGTCAGGGGGGCCCTACGAGCAGTACTTC | CASSLVRSGGPYEQYF
. | TRBJ2-1 | TRBD1 | TRBV5-4 | TGTGCCAGCAGCACAAGGACAGGGGTGTCCTACAATGAGCAGTTCTTC | CASSTRTGVSYNEQFF
. | TRBJ2-1 | TRBD1 | TRBV28 | TGTGCCAGCATCGCTCCGGGACAGGGAAACAATGAGCAGTTCTTC | CASIAPGQGNNEQFF
. | TRBJ1-3 | . | TRBV25-1 | TGTGCCAGCAGCGAAGAACGCTCTGGAAACACCATATATTTT | CASSEERSGNTIYF
. | TRBJ2-7 | . | TRBV7-8 | TGTGCCAGCAGCTTAGCGTCAGGCTCCTACGAGCAGTACTTC | CASSLASGSYEQYF
. | TRBJ1-4 | . | TRBV19 | TGTGCCAGTTCGCCATCAGGGGAAGCTAATGAAAAACTGTTTTTT | CASSPSGEANEKLFF
. | TRBJ1-1 | . | TRBV5-6 | TGTGCCAGCAGCTTGCGGATTTTTAACACTGAAGCTTTCTTT | CASSLRIFNTEAFF
. | TRBJ2-5 | TRBD2 | TRBV9 | TGTGCCAGCAGCGTAGCGGCGGGAGGGCCCCCAGAGACCCAGTACTTC | CASSVAAGGPPETQYF
. | TRBJ1-3 | TRBD1 | TRBV19 | TGTGCCAGTAGTATCCTACAGGGGAGTAGTGGAAACACCATATATTTT | CASSILQGSSGNTIYF
. | TRBJ2-3 | . | TRBV11-2 | TGTGCCAGCAGCTTAGCGAAGACAAGCAAGGTGGCAGATACGCAGTATTTT | CASSLAKTSKVADTQYF
few | TRBJ1-6 | . | TRBV30 | TGTGCCTGGAAAAACAGGGTTGGTAATTCACCCCTCCACTTT | CAWKNRVGNSPLHF
. | TRBJ1-5 | TRBD1 | TRBV6-5 | TGTGCCAGCAGTGCGGGACAGAATAGCAATCAGCCCCAGCATTTT | CASSAGQNSNQPQHF